These 16 T cell receptor beta chains were all obtained from the same sample, sequenced in a study of cytomegalovirus exposure and HLA in healthy donors. PCR involved 60 Vbeta and 13 Jbeta primers. TCRdb keeps only in-frame clones here, not all; method: immunoSEQ multiplex PCR. The sample lists some 100,000 clones; about three quarters were seen once. The sequenced sample was PBMCs. The receptors derive from a male donor in good health and CMV-seropositive.

The chain has TRBV4-1 and TRBJ1-6, with D maybe TRBD1 (6 bases). The CDR3 is 16 amino acids. Trimming pared 0 bases from V and 13 bases from J, leaving 19 bases between. Per germline, CDR1 MGHRA and CDR2 YSYEKL. The CDR3 region has the DNA TGCGCCAGCAGCCAAGAAGGGGAAGGGGGTCGGGATCCCCTCCACTTT. Its translation is CASSQEGEGGRDPLHF.

This clone was seen a single time. The chain joins TRBV7-2 to TRBJ2-5, with TRBD1 matching 7 bases. The CDR3 is 15 amino acids. V dropped 4 bases and J dropped 4; count of bases not matched to a gene: 9. The germline CDR1 and CDR2 sequences are SGHTA and FQGNSA. CDR3 region: CASSSHRGLGETQYF. The CDR3 DNA sequence: TGTGCCAGCAGCTCCCACAGGGGATTAGGAGAGACCCAGTACTTC.

V and J are TRBV7-3 and TRBJ1-2; D is unclear. Germline CDR1 SGHTA, CDR2 FQGTGA. The CDR3 is 13 amino acids. Trimming shortened V by 5 bases and J by 6 bases, and 13 bases separated the two germline ends. CDR3 region: CASSPMGQDGYTF. CDR3 DNA sequence: TGTGCCAGCAGCCCCATGGGTCAGGATGGCTACACCTTC. Complete variable domain (other parts from reference TRBV7-3 and TRBJ1-2): GAGVSQTPSNKVTEKGKYVELRCDPISGHTALYWYRQSLGQGPEFLIYFQGTGAADDSGLPNDRFFAVRPEGSVSTLKIQRTERGDSAVYLCASSPMGQDGYTFGSGTRLTVV.

The chain couples TRBV6-1 to TRBJ1-5; tentative D call: TRBD1 (5 bases). The germline gives CDR1 MNHNS, CDR2 SASEGT. V shed 5 bases and J shed 6 bases, with 11 bases lying between them. CDR3 length: 13 amino acids. CDR3 sequence reads: CASSFQGGQPQHF. In nucleotides, the CDR3 is TGTGCCAGCAGTTTTCAGGGAGGTCAGCCCCAGCATTTT.

The CDR3 region is CASGLVVLRFVTEAFF. In DNA, the CDR3 is TGTGCTAGTGGTTTGGTAGTACTAAGATTTGTGACTGAAGCTTTCTTT. J is TRBJ1-1 and V is TRBV12-5; D unclear. The CDR3 is 16 amino acids. The germline V gene encodes CDR1 LGHNT and CDR2 FRNRAP. The germline V and J ends were trimmed by 0 bases and 5 bases, with 16 bases remaining between them.

V and J are TRBV5-6 and TRBJ2-1; TRBD2 aligns across 7 bases. V shed 5 bases, J shed 6 bases, and the junction held 17 bases outside the gene matches. The CDR3 runs to 17 residues. Germline assignment: CDR1 SGHDT and CDR2 YYEEEE. CDR3 bases: TGTGCCAGCAGTAGCGACAGCGGGGCCCACCTGGGCAATGAGCAGTTCTTC. Amino acids: CASSSDSGAHLGNEQFF. The full variable domain, with the rest looked up from reference TRBV5-6 and TRBJ2-1, is DAGVTQSPTHLIKTRGQQVTLRCSPKSGHDTVSWYQQALGQGPQFIFQYYEEEERQRGNFPDRFSGHQFPNYSSELNVNALLLGDSALYLCASSSDSGAHLGNEQFFGPGTRLTVL.

The chain couples TRBV5-6 to TRBJ1-1; D remains ambiguous. This CDR3 has 14 residues. Germline CDR1 SGHDT, CDR2 YYEEEE. Trimming shortened V by 0 bases and J by 3 bases, and 9 bases separated the two germline ends. CDR3 nucleotide sequence: TGTGCCAGCAGCTTGGCGGCAGGTTACACTGAAGCTTTCTTT. Protein: CASSLAAGYTEAFF.

The chain carries TRBV7-8 and TRBJ2-6, with 8 positions matching TRBD1. Per germline, CDR1 SGHVS and CDR2 FQNEAQ. The CDR3 extends over 19 amino acids. V shed 6 bases and J 0 bases; nucleotides not matched to a gene: 13. The CDR3 region has the DNA TGTGCCAGCAGTCCAAGATGGACAGGGACCTCCTCTGGGGCCAACGTCCTGACTTTC. Translating gives CASSPRWTGTSSGANVLTF.

The chain uses TRBV6-5 and TRBJ2-7; D might be TRBD1 (5 bases). There are 15 residues in the CDR3. Germline V CDR1 and CDR2: MNHEY, SVGAGI. The ends were cut back, 6 bases at V and 6 bases at J, with 21 bases in the middle. The CDR3 sequence: CASSRLGYQGVEQYF. The CDR3 DNA is TGTGCCAGCAGCCGGTTGGGGTATCAAGGGGTCGAGCAGTACTTC.

This chain joins TRBV30 and TRBJ2-2, with 15 positions matching TRBD2. CDR3 size: 18 residues. Germline V gene sequence: CDR1 GTSNPN, CDR2 SVGIG (reference sequence). V shed 0 bases, J shed 5 bases, and the junction held 7 bases outside the gene matches. The CDR3 coding sequence is TGTGCCTGGAGTGTACTGAGGACTAGCGGGGGGGGGACCGGGGAGCTGTTTTTT. Translated: CAWSVLRTSGGGTGELFF.

The CDR3 here is CASSTLAGVTDTQYF. CDR3 bases: TGTGCCAGCAGCACCCTAGCGGGGGTCACAGATACGCAGTATTTT. The chain uses TRBV11-2 and TRBJ2-3, with 10 bases lining up with TRBD2. Looked up from germline, CDR1 is SGHAT and CDR2 is FQNNGV. J gave up 2 bases and V 5 bases, and 4 bases lay outside the gene matches. This CDR3 region has 15 residues.

The chain employs TRBV11-2 and TRBJ1-5, with D perhaps matching TRBD1 (5 bases). Germline V gene lookup returns CDR1 SGHAT and CDR2 FQNNGV. Deletions cut 2 bases from V and 6 bases from J, with 14 bases between. CDR3 length: 15 residues. CDR3 protein: CASSLRPGVAQPQHF. CDR3 coding DNA: TGTGCCAGCAGCTTACGGCCGGGGGTGGCTCAGCCCCAGCATTTT.

This clone was detected a few times. The chain joins TRBV25-1 to TRBJ2-6, with D hard to call. V was shortened by 3 bases and J by 2 bases, with 14 bases between the two germline ends. CDR1 is MGHDK, CDR2 SYGVNS, per germline. This CDR3 has 17 residues. CDR3 protein: CASSDPSSGPGANVLTF. The CDR3 region has the DNA TGTGCCAGCAGTGACCCGTCGAGTGGTCCTGGGGCCAACGTCCTGACTTTC.

This clone has a single count. The gene calls are TRBV9 and TRBJ2-7; 8 bases align to TRBD2. The CDR3 covers 15 residues. CDR1 and CDR2 from the germline V gene are SGDLS and YYNGEE. V was pared by 3 bases and J by 5 bases, with 10 bases of the junction left unmatched. CDR3 DNA: TGTGCCAGCAGCGCGGGAGGGGACTATTGGGACGAGCAGTACTTC. Protein product: CASSAGGDYWDEQYF. Drawing the rest from reference TRBV9 and TRBJ2-7, the complete variable domain is DSGVTQTPKHLITATGQRVTLRCSPRSGDLSVYWYQQSLDQGLQFLIQYYNGEERAKGNILERFSAQQFPDLHSELNLSSLELGDSALYFCASSAGGDYWDEQYFGPGTRLTVT.

A few counts support this clone. The sample contains more than one DNA sequence encoding this CDR3. CDR3 amino acids: CASSLDTSAGETQYF. DNA for the CDR3: TGTGCCAGCAGCCTGGACACTAGCGCCGGAGAGACCCAGTACTTC. The J gene is TRBJ2-5, the V gene TRBV5-6; 7 bases map to TRBD2. Germline CDR1 SGHDT, CDR2 YYEEEE. J gave up 4 bases and V 4 bases, and 10 bases lay outside the gene matches. The CDR3 consists of 15 residues.

The J gene is TRBJ1-4, the V gene TRBV4-2; D is unclear. The CDR3 consists of 14 residues. The V gene's germline CDR1 is LGHNA and CDR2 YNFKEQ. The V and J ends lost 0 bases and 10 bases respectively, with 12 bases between them. CDR3 amino acids: CASSQDRSGRKLFF. In nucleotides, the CDR3 is TGTGCCAGCAGCCAAGATCGGTCCGGGAGAAAACTGTTTTTT.